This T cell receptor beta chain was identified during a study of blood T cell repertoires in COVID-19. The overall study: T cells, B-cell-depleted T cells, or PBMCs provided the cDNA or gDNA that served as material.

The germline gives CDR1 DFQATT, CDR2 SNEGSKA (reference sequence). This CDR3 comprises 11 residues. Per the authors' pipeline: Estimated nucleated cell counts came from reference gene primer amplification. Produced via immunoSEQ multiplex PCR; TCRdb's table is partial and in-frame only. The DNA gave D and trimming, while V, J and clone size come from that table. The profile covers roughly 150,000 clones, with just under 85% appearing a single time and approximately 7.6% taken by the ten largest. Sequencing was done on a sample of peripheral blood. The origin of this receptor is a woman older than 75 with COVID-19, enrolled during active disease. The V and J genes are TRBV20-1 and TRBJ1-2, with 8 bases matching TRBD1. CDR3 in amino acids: CLTGVDYGYTF. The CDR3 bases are TGCCTGACAGGGGTGGACTATGGCTACACCTTC.